The rows below give T cell receptor beta chains drawn from one sample of a study of T cells after yellow fever vaccination. TCRdb reprocessed the 5' RACE reads with MiXCR, giving one entry per CDR3 protein. The sample holds some 250,000 distinct CDR3 sequences; around 7% are singletons and the top ten take around 0.9%. The specimen comprised CD4+ T cells sorted from PBMCs, sampled 15 days after the yellow fever booster vaccination. These receptors all stem from a man younger than 45 who received the YFV17D yellow fever vaccine. Each CDR3 is given with its conserved first and last residue. A D gene is named only where the DNA matches it firmly. A row's size may be missing; if present it is once, few, many or a size class.

clone size,V gene,D gene,J gene,CDR3 protein,CDR3 DNA
-,TRBV5-1,-,TRBJ2-5,CASSLGQGGSRYF,TGCGCCAGCAGCTTGGGTCAGGGGGGCTCCAGGTACTTC
few,TRBV19,TRBD2,TRBJ2-3,CASSIDRAGDMTDTQYF,TGTGCCAGTAGTATTGACCGAGCGGGAGATATGACAGATACGCAGTATTTT
many,TRBV11-2,TRBD1,TRBJ2-6,CASSLQSGDRGPWANVLTF,TGTGCCAGCAGCCTCCAATCCGGGGACAGGGGACCCTGGGCCAACGTCCTGACTTTC
many,TRBV5-1,-,TRBJ1-6,CASSGTENSPLHF,TGCGCCAGCTCCGGGACGGAGAATTCACCCCTCCACTTT
many,TRBV5-1,-,TRBJ2-2,CASSLSLTTGELFF,TGCGCCAGCAGCTTATCCTTAACCACCGGGGAGCTGTTTTTT
few,TRBV6-2/TRBV6-3,TRBD2,TRBJ2-7,CASSPATSGRSYEQYF,TGTGCCAGCAGTCCTGCGACTAGCGGGCGATCTTACGAGCAGTACTTC
few,TRBV7-2,TRBD1,TRBJ2-5,CASSYRGVGETQYF,TGTGCCAGCAGCTACAGGGGGGTGGGAGAGACCCAGTACTTC
few,TRBV3-1,TRBD2,TRBJ2-7,CASSQGRRGVSYEQYF,TGTGCCAGCAGCCAAGGGAGACGGGGGGTCTCCTACGAGCAGTACTTC
few,TRBV12-3/TRBV12-4,TRBD1,TRBJ2-2,CASSSNRGRELFF,TGTGCCAGCAGTTCAAACAGGGGTCGGGAGCTGTTTTTT
many,TRBV6-1,-,TRBJ2-7,CASRPIPGSYEQYF,TGTGCCAGCAGGCCCATCCCTGGGTCCTACGAGCAGTACTTC
few,TRBV11-2,TRBD2,TRBJ2-1,CASSRLPAGTSGSNEQFF,TGTGCCAGCAGCCGTCTTCCTGCGGGGACTAGCGGGAGTAATGAGCAGTTCTTC
many,TRBV20-1,TRBD1,TRBJ2-1,CSARDGQHRGEVNEQFF,TGCAGTGCTAGAGATGGCCAACACAGGGGTGAGGTCAATGAGCAGTTCTTC
few,TRBV12-3/TRBV12-4,-,TRBJ1-5,CASSYTSGGNQPQHF,TGTGCCAGCAGTTATACCTCGGGGGGCAATCAGCCCCAGCATTTT
few,TRBV6-1,-,TRBJ2-5,CASSPIKPGETQYF,TGTGCCAGCAGTCCAATAAAACCAGGAGAGACCCAGTACTTC
-,TRBV6-5,-,TRBJ2-3,CASSYAPKLTTDTQYF,TGTGCCAGCAGTTACGCACCCAAACTCACTACAGATACGCAGTATTTT
-,TRBV7-3,-,TRBJ2-3,CASSPTETDTQYF,TGTGCCAGCAGCCCGACAGAGACAGATACGCAGTATTTT
few,TRBV12-3/TRBV12-4,-,TRBJ2-4,CASSPLGKNIQYF,TGTGCCAGCAGCCCGTTAGGGAAAAACATTCAGTACTTC
-,TRBV7-6,TRBD1,TRBJ2-7,CASNRLGDRPYEQYF,TGTGCCAGCAACAGACTCGGGGACAGGCCCTACGAGCAGTACTTC
many,TRBV9,TRBD1,TRBJ2-1,CASSTGQGHEQFF,TGTGCCAGCAGCACTGGACAGGGGCATGAGCAGTTCTTC
-,TRBV6-1,TRBD2,TRBJ2-2,CASRVQRGTGELFF,TGTGCCAGCAGAGTACAGCGGGGAACCGGGGAGCTGTTTTTT
-,TRBV30,-,TRBJ1-4,CAWNNDWGVSYEKLFF,TGTGCCTGGAATAATGATTGGGGGGTTTCGTATGAAAAACTGTTTTTT
few,TRBV20-1,TRBD2,TRBJ2-1,CSLPGLAGGPRNEQFF,TGCAGTCTACCGGGACTAGCGGGAGGGCCGAGGAATGAGCAGTTCTTC
-,TRBV20-1,TRBD2,TRBJ2-5,CSVYTSGRAVRETQYF,TGCAGTGTTTATACTAGCGGGAGGGCCGTCCGGGAGACCCAGTACTTC
few,TRBV5-1,-,TRBJ2-5,CASSLSGRAQETQYF,TGCGCCAGCAGCTTGTCCGGCAGAGCCCAAGAGACCCAGTACTTC
few,TRBV18,TRBD1,TRBJ1-6,CASSPTGTDNSPLHF,TGTGCCAGCTCACCGACCGGGACAGATAATTCACCCCTCCACTTT
-,TRBV5-1,TRBD1,TRBJ1-1,CASSLTGDLNTEAFF,TGCGCCAGCAGCTTGACAGGGGATCTGAACACTGAAGCTTTCTTT
many,TRBV4-1,-,TRBJ2-3,CASSQDAVDTQYF,TGCGCCAGCAGCCAAGATGCTGTAGATACGCAGTATTTT
few,TRBV7-3,-,TRBJ2-2,CASSLRRSTGELFF,TGTGCCAGCAGCTTAAGACGGTCCACCGGGGAGCTGTTTTTT
-,TRBV2,TRBD1,TRBJ2-1,CASREDRGFNEQFF,TGTGCCAGCAGGGAGGACAGGGGGTTCAATGAGCAGTTCTTC
-,TRBV7-8,-,TRBJ2-1,CASSLVGRGSSSYNEQFF,TGTGCCAGCAGCTTAGTCGGGAGAGGTTCGAGCTCCTACAATGAGCAGTTCTTC
many,TRBV12-3/TRBV12-4,TRBD1,TRBJ2-4,CASTKGQKEGNIQYF,TGTGCCAGCACCAAGGGACAGAAAGAAGGAAACATTCAGTACTTC
few,TRBV12-3/TRBV12-4,TRBD2,TRBJ2-3,CASSLDSGNWDTQYF,TGTGCCAGCAGTCTGGATAGCGGGAATTGGGATACGCAGTATTTT
-,TRBV20-1,-,TRBJ1-6,CSASSSYNSPLHF,TGCAGTGCTAGTAGCTCCTATAATTCACCCCTCCACTTT
-,TRBV20-1,TRBD2,TRBJ2-1,CSALPSGRRRNEQFF,TGCAGTGCGTTGCCTAGCGGGAGGAGGCGCAATGAGCAGTTCTTC
few,TRBV4-3,TRBD2,TRBJ2-7,CASSQDSKAGAYEQYF,TGCGCCAGCAGCCAAGATTCGAAGGCGGGAGCCTACGAGCAGTACTTC
few,TRBV5-1,TRBD2,TRBJ2-7,CASSLEGGRSREQYF,TGCGCCAGCAGCTTGGAGGGCGGGAGGAGCCGAGAGCAGTACTTC
few,TRBV7-2,-,TRBJ2-1,CASSILGNEQFF,TGTGCCAGCAGCATACTAGGCAATGAGCAGTTCTTC
-,TRBV5-4,TRBD2,TRBJ2-3,CASSVRLAGADTQYF,TGTGCCAGCAGCGTGCGACTAGCGGGAGCAGATACGCAGTATTTT
many,TRBV11-2,-,TRBJ2-2,CASSRERGADTGELFF,TGTGCCAGCAGCCGAGAGAGGGGAGCTGACACCGGGGAGCTGTTTTTT
many,TRBV5-1,-,TRBJ2-2,CASSLETGYTGELFF,TGCGCCAGCAGCTTGGAAACCGGGTATACCGGGGAGCTGTTTTTT
-,TRBV6-5,-,TRBJ2-1,CASMGQGTRNEQFF,TGTGCCAGCATGGGTCAGGGGACCCGAAATGAGCAGTTCTTC